The rows below give T cell receptor beta chains drawn from one sample of a study of cytotoxic CD8 clonotypes in ibrutinib-treated CLL. The table came from immunoSEQ multiplex PCR; TCRdb's copy has only in-frame clones and leaves some out. The repertoire holds more than 200,000 clones, more than 65% seen once, with about 6.2% in the top ten. Here the sequenced sample was PBMCs, taken after 12 months of ibrutinib treatment. These receptor sequences come from a human donor with chronic lymphocytic leukemia. CDR3s include the opening cysteine and the closing phenylalanine or tryptophan. The D gene is left open where the match is weak. Clone size is not always given. Where it is, it says once, few, many or a class for expanded clones.

len: 14; j_gene: TRBJ1-1; d_gene: .; abundance: .; v_gene: TRBV18; CDR3nt: TGTGCCAGCTCACCATCCAGACCGGCCAGGAAAGCTTTCTTT; CDR3aa: CASSPSRPARKAFF
len: 15; j_gene: TRBJ2-1; d_gene: TRBD2; abundance: .; v_gene: TRBV9; CDR3nt: TGTGCCAGCAGCGTAGCGGCGGGAGCGTACAATGAGCAGTTCTTC; CDR3aa: CASSVAAGAYNEQFF
len: 14; j_gene: TRBJ1-1; d_gene: .; abundance: .; v_gene: TRBV5-1; CDR3nt: TGCGCCAGCAAGGAAGTAGGGAGGAACACTGAAGCTTTCTTT; CDR3aa: CASKEVGRNTEAFF
len: 12; j_gene: TRBJ2-1; d_gene: .; abundance: .; v_gene: TRBV2; CDR3nt: TGTGCCAGCAGTCCCCCGAGCAATGAGCAGTTCTTC; CDR3aa: CASSPPSNEQFF
len: 14; j_gene: TRBJ1-5; d_gene: .; abundance: .; v_gene: TRBV6-6; CDR3nt: TGTGCCAGCAGCCTCTCAGGGGTTGGTCAGCCCCAGCATTTT; CDR3aa: CASSLSGVGQPQHF
len: 14; j_gene: TRBJ1-5; d_gene: .; abundance: few; v_gene: TRBV30; CDR3nt: TGTGCCTGGAGTGTATCCTCAGGGAATCAGCCCCAGCATTTT; CDR3aa: CAWSVSSGNQPQHF
len: 12; j_gene: TRBJ2-5; d_gene: TRBD1; abundance: .; v_gene: TRBV4-2; CDR3nt: TGTGCCAGCAGCCCGGACAGGGTGAGCCAGTACTTC; CDR3aa: CASSPDRVSQYF
len: 16; j_gene: TRBJ2-7; d_gene: .; abundance: .; v_gene: TRBV2; CDR3nt: TGTGCCAGCAGTGACCCCCCTAGGCAGGGAGCCTACGAGCAGTACTTC; CDR3aa: CASSDPPRQGAYEQYF
len: 15; j_gene: TRBJ1-2; d_gene: .; abundance: .; v_gene: TRBV19; CDR3nt: TGTGCCAGTAGTCACAGGGTTAGCTTACTCCATGGCTACACCTTC; CDR3aa: CASSHRVSLLHGYTF
len: 12; j_gene: TRBJ1-2; d_gene: .; abundance: .; v_gene: TRBV6-5; CDR3nt: TGTGCCAGCAGAAACCTTAACTATGGCTACACCTTC; CDR3aa: CASRNLNYGYTF
len: 14; j_gene: TRBJ2-7; d_gene: .; abundance: many; v_gene: TRBV28; CDR3nt: TGTGCCAGCAGTAACGTAAGGGCCGCCTACGAGCAGTACTTC; CDR3aa: CASSNVRAAYEQYF
len: 12; j_gene: TRBJ1-4; d_gene: .; abundance: .; v_gene: TRBV29-1; CDR3nt: TGCAGCGTTGAAGATGGGGGGAAAAACTTTTATTTT; CDR3aa: CSVEDGGKNFYF
len: 16; j_gene: TRBJ2-1; d_gene: TRBD1; abundance: .; v_gene: TRBV6-5; CDR3nt: TGTGCCAGCAGTTCCCCGACAGGGCCGGCCTACAATGAGCAGTTCTTC; CDR3aa: CASSSPTGPAYNEQFF
len: 19; j_gene: TRBJ1-1; d_gene: .; abundance: few; v_gene: TRBV7-3; CDR3nt: TGTGCCAGCAGCTCCCTCGGGATTGAGGACGAGCGACGGGACACTGAAGCTTTCTTT; CDR3aa: CASSSLGIEDERRDTEAFF
len: 15; j_gene: TRBJ2-2; d_gene: .; abundance: once; v_gene: TRBV7-3; CDR3nt: TGTGCCAGCAGCCGATCCACACCAAAAACCGGGGAGCTGTTTTTT; CDR3aa: CASSRSTPKTGELFF
len: 14; j_gene: TRBJ2-7; d_gene: TRBD2; abundance: .; v_gene: TRBV6-5; CDR3nt: TGTGCCAGCAGTTACCCGGGAGGGGCCTACGAGCAGTACTTC; CDR3aa: CASSYPGGAYEQYF
len: 14; j_gene: TRBJ2-7; d_gene: TRBD1; abundance: .; v_gene: TRBV2; CDR3nt: TGTGCCAGCAGTCTCTCGGACAGGGAATACGAGCAGTACTTC; CDR3aa: CASSLSDREYEQYF
len: 14; j_gene: TRBJ2-3; d_gene: .; abundance: few; v_gene: TRBV23-1; CDR3nt: TGCGCCAGCAGTCTCACGGGGGAGGCGGATACGCAGTATTTT; CDR3aa: CASSLTGEADTQYF
len: 16; j_gene: TRBJ2-7; d_gene: .; abundance: once; v_gene: TRBV30; CDR3nt: TGTGCCTGGAGTGCCTATCCCGGGACACTCAACTACGAGCAGTACTTC; CDR3aa: CAWSAYPGTLNYEQYF
len: 18; j_gene: TRBJ2-1; d_gene: TRBD2; abundance: .; v_gene: TRBV14; CDR3nt: TGTGCCAGCAGCCGCAGACTAGCGGGGATCAGCTCCTACAATGAGCAGTTCTTC; CDR3aa: CASSRRLAGISSYNEQFF
len: 14; j_gene: TRBJ1-2; d_gene: TRBD1; abundance: .; v_gene: TRBV4-2; CDR3nt: TGTGCCAGCAGCGTACAGGGGGCCGGCTATGGCTACACCTTC; CDR3aa: CASSVQGAGYGYTF
len: 16; j_gene: TRBJ2-1; d_gene: TRBD1; abundance: .; v_gene: TRBV6-6; CDR3nt: TGTGCCAGCAGTTTTCAACCGGGACAGGGGGGCAATGAGCAGTTCTTC; CDR3aa: CASSFQPGQGGNEQFF
len: 14; j_gene: TRBJ2-4; d_gene: TRBD2; abundance: once; v_gene: TRBV5-1; CDR3nt: TGCGCCAGCAGCTTTACTGGGGAGGGAGGCATTCAGTACTTC; CDR3aa: CASSFTGEGGIQYF
len: 14; j_gene: TRBJ1-4; d_gene: TRBD1; abundance: .; v_gene: TRBV19; CDR3nt: TGTGCCAGTAGTACTCCCGGGACAGCCGAAAAACTGTTTTTT; CDR3aa: CASSTPGTAEKLFF
len: 17; j_gene: TRBJ2-1; d_gene: .; abundance: .; v_gene: TRBV6-4; CDR3nt: TGTGCCAGCAGCCTCCGTTTCATGACAGGCCGAAGCAAGGAGCAGTTCTTC; CDR3aa: CASSLRFMTGRSKEQFF
len: 16; j_gene: TRBJ1-6; d_gene: .; abundance: .; v_gene: TRBV6-4; CDR3nt: TGTGCCAGCAGTTCCTTCGACGCAGGTCGTAAGGCACCCCTCCACTTT; CDR3aa: CASSSFDAGRKAPLHF
len: 15; j_gene: TRBJ1-5; d_gene: TRBD1; abundance: .; v_gene: TRBV19; CDR3nt: TGTGCCAGTAGGAGGGGAGGACAGGCAAATCAACCCCAGCATTTT; CDR3aa: CASRRGGQANQPQHF
len: 15; j_gene: TRBJ2-2; d_gene: TRBD2; abundance: .; v_gene: TRBV6-5; CDR3nt: TGTGCCAGCAGTTACGCGGGAGGATTCACCGGGGAGCTGTTTTTT; CDR3aa: CASSYAGGFTGELFF
len: 13; j_gene: TRBJ2-7; d_gene: TRBD1; abundance: .; v_gene: TRBV15; CDR3nt: TGTGCCACCAGCCGACAGGGTGCCGGCGAGCAGTACTTC; CDR3aa: CATSRQGAGEQYF
len: 15; j_gene: TRBJ1-5; d_gene: .; abundance: .; v_gene: TRBV4-2; CDR3nt: TGTGCCAGCAGCCAAGAGGACGGGCGCAATCAGCCCCAGCATTTT; CDR3aa: CASSQEDGRNQPQHF
len: 13; j_gene: TRBJ2-1; d_gene: .; abundance: .; v_gene: TRBV5-1; CDR3nt: TGCGCCAGCAGCAATTCAGGGCGCCATGAGCAGTTCTTC; CDR3aa: CASSNSGRHEQFF
len: 14; j_gene: TRBJ1-1; d_gene: .; abundance: .; v_gene: TRBV18; CDR3nt: TGTGCCAGCTCACCAGAAGTCATGAACACTGAAGCTTTCTTT; CDR3aa: CASSPEVMNTEAFF
len: 15; j_gene: TRBJ1-5; d_gene: .; abundance: .; v_gene: TRBV27; CDR3nt: TGTGCCAGCAGTTTGTCGGGGCCCGCAAATCAGCCCCAGCATTTT; CDR3aa: CASSLSGPANQPQHF
len: 14; j_gene: TRBJ2-7; d_gene: .; abundance: .; v_gene: TRBV5-6; CDR3nt: TGTGCCAGCAGCTTGATAGGAGAGATCTACGAGCAGTACTTC; CDR3aa: CASSLIGEIYEQYF
len: 12; j_gene: TRBJ1-4; d_gene: .; abundance: .; v_gene: TRBV4-2; CDR3nt: TGTGCCAGCAGCCTCGACAGGGAAAAACTGTTTTTT; CDR3aa: CASSLDREKLFF
len: 13; j_gene: TRBJ1-1; d_gene: .; abundance: .; v_gene: TRBV6-5; CDR3nt: TGTGCCAGCAGTTGGGAGCCGGGCTCAGAAGCTTTCTTT; CDR3aa: CASSWEPGSEAFF
len: 14; j_gene: TRBJ1-5; d_gene: .; abundance: .; v_gene: TRBV6-1; CDR3nt: TGTGCCAGCAGTGAAGGACAGCTTGGTCAGCCCCAGCATTTT; CDR3aa: CASSEGQLGQPQHF
len: 17; j_gene: TRBJ1-2; d_gene: .; abundance: .; v_gene: TRBV7-2; CDR3nt: TGTGCCAGCACAATTCTTCGGGCCTCGAGGTATAACTATGGCTACACCTTC; CDR3aa: CASTILRASRYNYGYTF
len: 14; j_gene: TRBJ1-4; d_gene: .; abundance: few; v_gene: TRBV29-1; CDR3nt: TGCAGCGTTGAAATGGGGGGATTCGGTGAAAAACTGTTTTTT; CDR3aa: CSVEMGGFGEKLFF
len: 14; j_gene: TRBJ1-1; d_gene: .; abundance: .; v_gene: TRBV7-2; CDR3nt: TGTGCCAGCAGCGCCCAAGGAGAGAACACTGAAGCTTTCTTT; CDR3aa: CASSAQGENTEAFF
len: 14; j_gene: TRBJ2-7; d_gene: TRBD1; abundance: .; v_gene: TRBV6-6; CDR3nt: TGTGCCAGCAGTTACTCGGGACAGGTTTACGAGCAGTACTTC; CDR3aa: CASSYSGQVYEQYF
len: 14; j_gene: TRBJ2-3; d_gene: .; abundance: .; v_gene: TRBV6-5; CDR3nt: TGTGCCAGCAGGGGAGTAGTGGCCACAGATACGCAGTATTTT; CDR3aa: CASRGVVATDTQYF
len: 15; j_gene: TRBJ1-1; d_gene: .; abundance: .; v_gene: TRBV4-1; CDR3nt: TGCGCCAGCAGCCAAAAGGGACACTCGAACACTGAAGCTTTCTTT; CDR3aa: CASSQKGHSNTEAFF
len: 15; j_gene: TRBJ1-5; d_gene: .; abundance: .; v_gene: TRBV9; CDR3nt: TGTGCCAGCAGCCGAGCATACGGCTTAAATCAGCCCCAGCATTTT; CDR3aa: CASSRAYGLNQPQHF
len: 13; j_gene: TRBJ2-7; d_gene: .; abundance: few; v_gene: TRBV9; CDR3nt: TGTGCCAGCAGCGTAGGGAACAGCTACGAGCAGTACTTC; CDR3aa: CASSVGNSYEQYF
len: 14; j_gene: TRBJ1-2; d_gene: .; abundance: .; v_gene: TRBV6-1; CDR3nt: TGTGCCAGCAGTCCCGGCCAGGGTATCTATGGCTACACCTTC; CDR3aa: CASSPGQGIYGYTF
len: 13; j_gene: TRBJ1-4; d_gene: .; abundance: .; v_gene: TRBV29-1; CDR3nt: TGCAGCGTGCGGTGGACGGCTAATGAAAAACTGTTTTTT; CDR3aa: CSVRWTANEKLFF
len: 13; j_gene: TRBJ1-4; d_gene: .; abundance: .; v_gene: TRBV6-6; CDR3nt: TGTGCCAGCAGTGGCACAGGGATAGAAAAACTGTTTTTT; CDR3aa: CASSGTGIEKLFF
len: 15; j_gene: TRBJ2-7; d_gene: .; abundance: .; v_gene: TRBV5-4; CDR3nt: TGTGCCAGCAGCTTAACCGGCATAGGCGCATACGAGCAGTACTTC; CDR3aa: CASSLTGIGAYEQYF